This paragraph reports one T cell receptor beta chain. What it recognizes is unknown. This specimen comes from a study of monozygotic twins with inflammatory bowel disease. Generation of cDNA took place in eight separate reactions per sample. TCRdb reworked the 5' RACE reads into one entry per CDR3 protein, no DNA. Seen in this sample are 350,000 to 550,000 distinct CDR3 sequences; the ten most common clones hold around 2.4%. This CDR3 contains 14 residues. Germline V gene sequence: CDR1 MNHNS, CDR2 SASEGT. Study-wide results and caveats: Healthy twins shared more clonotypes with others than IBD patients, most markedly active ones.

This chain connects TRBV6-1 to TRBJ1-5; the D call from TCRdb, TRBD1, cannot be confirmed without DNA. The specimen sequenced was blood. This sequence was found in a human donor with ulcerative colitis or Crohn's disease, or a healthy co-twin of an affected twin (not recorded which). CDR3 region: CASSRNRDNQPQHF.